The next 10 T cell receptor beta chains were all read from a single sample in a study of neoadjuvant nivolumab and ipilimumab in lung cancer. Using immunoSEQ multiplex PCR, the repertoire was profiled, and TCRdb retains in-frame clones only, with some absent. The sample holds 39,000 or so clones, 80% to 90% seen once. Sequencing was performed on peripheral blood, taken before neoadjuvant nivolumab, alone or with ipilimumab. Receptor source: an adult with non-small cell lung cancer.

This clone was observed a few times. CDR3 DNA: TGTGCCAGCAGCCTCGGACAGGTTTATGGCTACACCTTC. This translates into CASSLGQVYGYTF. This chain joins TRBV6-1 and TRBJ1-2; 7 bases line up with TRBD1. CDR1 MNHNS and CDR2 SASEGT come from the germline V gene. With V trimmed by 6 bases and J by 5 bases, 6 bases remained unmatched. This CDR3 spans 13 amino acids.

This chain connects TRBV5-1 to TRBJ2-7, with D possibly matching TRBD1 (5 bases). The CDR3 is made up of 14 amino acids. The germline CDR1 and CDR2 sequences are SGHRS and YFSETQ. Trimming shortened V by 4 bases and J by 0 bases, and 11 bases separated the two germline ends. The CDR3 DNA reads TGCGCCAGCAGCCAGGGCGGAGACTCCTACGAGCAGTACTTC. Protein: CASSQGGDSYEQYF.

The chain carries TRBV18 and TRBJ2-7, with 8 nucleotides matching TRBD1. The CDR3 length is 19 residues. Germline V gene data show CDR1 as KGHSH and CDR2 as LQKENI. With 1 base clipped from V and 3 bases from J, the junction kept 17 bases outside the gene matches. As DNA, the CDR3 is TGTGCCAGCTCACCACGTTCCCTTAGTTGGGGACAGGCTTACTACGAGCAGTACTTC. Its translation: CASSPRSLSWGQAYYEQYF.

The rearrangement links TRBV6-4 to TRBJ2-1; 10 nucleotides match TRBD2. CDR3 length: 16 residues. Germline CDR1 and CDR2: MRHNA and SNTAGT. The V and J ends lost 0 bases and 9 bases, in that order; junction bases with no gene match: 8. The CDR3 coding sequence is TGTGCCAGCAGTGACTCGAGCGGAGCGGGAGGGGGTGAGCAGTTCTTC. The encoded protein is CASSDSSGAGGGEQFF.

The chain combines TRBV4-1 with TRBJ1-5; D is possibly TRBD1 (6 bases). V shed 3 bases and J shed 6 bases, with 9 bases lying between them. In germline, CDR1 is MGHRA, CDR2 YSYEKL. The CDR3 extends over 13 amino acids. The CDR3 DNA follows: TGCGCCAGCAGCCACGGGGGGCTTCAGCCCCAGCATTTT. Protein: CASSHGGLQPQHF.

The chain uses TRBV30 and TRBJ1-1; a possible D gene is TRBD1 (5 bases). The germline V gene has CDR1 GTSNPN and CDR2 SVGIG (reference sequence). This CDR3 has 13 amino acids. Trimming took off 5 bases at V and 1 base at J, with 11 bases between the two ends. In DNA form, the CDR3 reads TGTGCCTGGGCGGGGCACCGGAACACTGAAGCTTTCTTT. Residues: CAWAGHRNTEAFF.

The chain carries TRBV6-1 and TRBJ2-1; 8 bases line up with TRBD1. The V and J ends lost 6 bases and 8 bases, in that order; junction bases with no gene match: 6. The germline CDR1 and CDR2 sequences are MNHNS and SASEGT. This CDR3 spans 13 amino acids. This chain's CDR3 is CASRDGQGYEQFF. The DNA for the CDR3 is TGTGCCAGCAGAGACGGACAGGGCTATGAGCAGTTCTTC.

In nucleotides, the CDR3 is TGTGCCAGCTCACCACTTGGCAGGGTAAGCAATCAGCCCCAGCATTTT. This translates into CASSPLGRVSNQPQHF. The chain links TRBV18 to TRBJ1-5; D is perhaps TRBD1 (5 bases). V was pared by 1 base and J by 1 base, with 11 bases between. CDR3 length: 16 amino acids. CDR1 and CDR2 (germline): KGHSH, LQKENI.

The chain carries TRBV5-4 and TRBJ2-1, with 14 bases aligning to TRBD2. CDR1 is SGHNT and CDR2 is YYREEE in the germline V gene (reference sequence). Trimming cost V 0 bases and J 8 bases; bases outside gene matches: 4. The CDR3 sequence is 16 residues long. CDR3 sequence: CASSLGTSGRPDEQFF. The CDR3 DNA reads TGTGCCAGCAGCTTGGGGACTAGCGGGAGGCCCGATGAGCAGTTCTTC.

V and J are TRBV7-8 and TRBJ1-2; TRBD1 agrees at 9 bases. Per germline, CDR1 SGHVS and CDR2 FQNEAQ. This CDR3 comprises 14 residues. The V and J ends lost 5 bases and 7 bases, in that order; junction bases with no gene match: 8. DNA for the CDR3: TGTGCCAGCAGCCTGGGACAGGGCCTTGTTGGCTACACCTTC. As protein: CASSLGQGLVGYTF.